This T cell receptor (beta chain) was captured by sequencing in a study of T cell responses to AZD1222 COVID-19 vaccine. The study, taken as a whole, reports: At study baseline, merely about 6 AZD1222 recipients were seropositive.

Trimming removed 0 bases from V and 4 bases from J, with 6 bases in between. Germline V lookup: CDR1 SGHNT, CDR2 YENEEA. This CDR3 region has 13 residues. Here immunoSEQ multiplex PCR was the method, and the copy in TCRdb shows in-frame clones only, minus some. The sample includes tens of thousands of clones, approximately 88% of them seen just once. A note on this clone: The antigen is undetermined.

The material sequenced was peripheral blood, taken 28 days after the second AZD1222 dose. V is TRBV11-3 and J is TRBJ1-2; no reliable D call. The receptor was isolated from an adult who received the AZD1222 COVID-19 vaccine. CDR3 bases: TGTGCCAGCAGCTTAGACCTCAGCTATGGCTACACCTTC. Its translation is CASSLDLSYGYTF.